The T cell receptor beta chain described here comes from a study of T-cell memory formation after mild COVID-19. Overall study: The TCR clusters were mostly specific to one donor. Broader study findings: Largely, contracting CD4+ clones fell within CM and EM, and contracting CD8+ clones within EMRA. CD4+ bias marked clones expanding day 15 to 37, unlike balanced contracting clones.

Barcoded TCR alpha and TCR beta cDNA libraries with UMIs came from 5'RACE using constant-segment primers. TCRdb reprocessed the 5' RACE reads via MiXCR and lists one record per CDR3 protein. Among roughly 350,000 distinct CDR3 sequences listed, 25% to 30% were seen once. The CDR3 is 13 amino acids. The V end lost 3 bases, the J end lost 5 bases, and 7 bases lay between the germline ends. Turning to this clonotype: Its target is unknown.

J is TRBJ1-4 and V is TRBV12-3 or TRBV12-4; weak D call: TRBD1 (5 bases). This TCR came from an adult woman who had mild COVID-19 (a few samples of this study predate the infection). Cell type and time point are not known. Sample: PBMCs or a T cell subset sorted from them (not recorded which). Here the CDR3 reads CASSFSGNEKLFF. The CDR3 coding sequence is TGTGCCAGCAGTTTCTCAGGGAATGAAAAACTGTTTTTT.